Below, 14 T cell receptor beta chains from the same sample are listed, as sequenced in a study of human T cells and chemical hapten exposure. TCRdb used MiXCR to reprocess the RACE reads, holding one entry per CDR3 protein. The repertoire holds 300,000 to 350,000 distinct CDR3 sequences, with 6% to 8.5% as singletons. Time point: patch test 1, 2 weeks after DPC sensitization. Stated treatment: therapeutic diphenylcyclopropenone sensitization with weekly scalp DPC. The specimen comprised whole blood, sampled in connection with sensitization to the hapten diphenylcyclopropenone (DPC). These receptor sequences come from a woman under 30 with alopecia areata. Some clones in this sample may be carry-over from other donors' samples.

This clonotype has a handful of counts. The V and J genes are TRBV4-3 and TRBJ1-2, with 7 bases fitting TRBD1. The CDR3 is made up of 14 amino acids. Trimming took 0 bases from V and 3 from J; bases not matched to a gene: 1. CDR1 and CDR2 from the germline V gene are LGHNA and YSLEER. The CDR3 spells CASSQEDRDYGYTF. The CDR3 coding sequence is TGCGCCAGCAGCCAAGAAGACAGGGACTATGGCTACACCTTC.

This clonotype was seen at least ten times. V and J are TRBV7-2 and TRBJ2-7; possibly TRBD2 for D (6 bases). The germline gives CDR1 SGHTA, CDR2 FQGNSA. The CDR3 totals 14 residues. Trimming removed 0 bases at V and 4 bases at J, with 10 bases between. CDR3 loop: CASSLAAGIYEQYF. The CDR3 nucleotides read TGTGCCAGCAGCTTAGCGGCGGGGATTTACGAGCAGTACTTC.

The chain employs TRBV5-6 and TRBJ2-3, with a weak D call TRBD1 (6 bases). Trimming took 5 bases from V and 2 from J, leaving 18 bases between them. The CDR3 loop spans 16 amino acids. Per germline, CDR1 SGHDT and CDR2 YYEEEE. CDR3 DNA sequence: TGTGCCAGCAGTCCCATGACAGGTGGCTACACAGATACGCAGTATTTT. This encodes CASSPMTGGYTDTQYF.

For the CDR3, the DNA is TGTGCCACCAGCAGCCAGGACGGCGGGGAGCTGTTTTTT. Residues: CATSSQDGGELFF. The chain joins TRBV15 to TRBJ2-2; no definite D call. The CDR3 has 13 amino acids. Germline lookup yields CDR1 LNHNV and CDR2 YYDKDF (reference sequence). V was shortened by 3 bases and J by 7 bases, with 9 bases between the two germline ends.

About this clonotype itself: This may come from a read error, since a much larger clone is one base off. In nucleotides, the CDR3 is TGCGCCAGCAGCCATGTCGACGGCGAGCAGTACTTC. Translating it yields CASSHVDGEQYF. The V and J genes are TRBV4-3 and TRBJ2-7; no clear D gene. Germline lookup yields CDR1 LGHNA and CDR2 YSLEER. Trimming took off 3 bases at V and 6 bases at J, with 9 bases between the two ends. This CDR3 spans 12 amino acids.

This clonotype was counted many times. This rearrangement joins TRBV20-1 to TRBJ2-3, with 7 bases that match TRBD2. J was trimmed by 2 bases and V by 0 bases; bases with no gene match: 8. Germline V lookup: CDR1 DFQATT, CDR2 SNEGSKA (reference sequence). The CDR3 extends over 16 amino acids. The CDR3 DNA is TGCAGTGCTAGAGAGAGGTTAGCGGGCCTCACAGATACGCAGTATTTT. Protein sequence: CSARERLAGLTDTQYF.

This clonotype came up a few times. The chain uses TRBV11-2 and TRBJ1-2; D is unclear. The CDR3 spans 13 residues. Deletions cut 1 base from V and 4 bases from J, with 7 bases between. Looked up from germline, CDR1 is SGHAT and CDR2 is FQNNGV. The DNA for the CDR3 is TGTGCCAGCAGCTTAGGGCAGCTCTATGGCTACACCTTC. Translation gives CASSLGQLYGYTF.

This rearrangement joins TRBV18 to TRBJ1-1; tentatively, D is TRBD1 (6 bases). This CDR3 has 15 residues. In germline, CDR1 is KGHSH, CDR2 LQKENI. Between the trimmed V and J ends, which lost 6 bases and 6 bases, there was a span of 20 bases. For the CDR3, the DNA is TGTGCCAGCTCGCCCGGCGGGGGGCGAGAGGCTGAAGCTTTCTTT. This encodes CASSPGGGREAEAFF. Looking up the rest from reference TRBV18 and TRBJ1-1 gives the full variable domain: NAGVMQNPRHLVRRRGQEARLRCSPMKGHSHVYWYRQLPEEGLKFMVYLQKENIIDESGMPKERFSAEFPKEGPSILRIQQVVRGDSAAYFCASSPGGGREAEAFFGQGTRLTVV.

The genes are TRBV7-2 and TRBJ1-5; TRBD1 is a possible D gene (6 bases). V lost 5 bases to trimming and J lost 0 bases, with 11 bases between them. The CDR3 has 15 amino acids. Germline V gene lookup returns CDR1 SGHTA and CDR2 FQGNSA. The CDR3 coding sequence is TGTGCCAGCAGCAGGACAGTTGTTAGCAATCAGCCCCAGCATTTT. Translating gives CASSRTVVSNQPQHF.

This clonotype has only a few counts. CDR3 sequence: CASSQDGKVNQPQHF. CDR3 DNA sequence: TGCGCCAGCAGCCAAGATGGAAAAGTTAATCAGCCCCAGCATTTT. This chain joins TRBV4-3 and TRBJ1-5; D uncertain. Deletions cut 0 bases from V and 4 bases from J, with 10 bases between. CDR3 length: 15 residues. Germline V gene lookup returns CDR1 LGHNA and CDR2 YSLEER.

This clonotype was seen only a few times. CDR3 in DNA: TGTGCCATCAGTATCGGGAAACAAGAGACCCAGTACTTC. Protein: CAISIGKQETQYF. J is TRBJ2-5 and V is TRBV10-3; a possible D gene is TRBD2 (5 bases). Trimming cost V 5 bases and J 2 bases, with 9 bases left between them. The CDR3 is made up of 13 amino acids. Germline V gene data show CDR1 as ENHRY and CDR2 as SYGVKD.

In its sample, this clonotype was seen many times. The rearrangement uses TRBV3-1 and TRBJ2-1; D may be TRBD1 (5 bases). Germline assignment: CDR1 LGHDT and CDR2 YNNKEL (reference sequence). The CDR3 length is 14 residues. The germline V and J ends were trimmed by 4 bases and 5 bases, with 12 bases remaining between them. The CDR3: CASSRLDTNNEQFF. The CDR3 region has the DNA TGTGCCAGCAGCCGATTGGACACAAACAATGAGCAGTTCTTC.

The rearrangement uses TRBV27 and TRBJ2-3; no reliable D call. CDR3 length equals 15 residues. CDR1 MNHEY and CDR2 SMNVEV come from the germline V gene (reference sequence). V was shortened by 2 bases and J by 1 base, with 10 bases between the two germline ends. CDR3 bases: TGTGCCAGCAGTTTAGCCTCTTTCGGCACAGATACGCAGTATTTT. It translates to CASSLASFGTDTQYF.

This clonotype was seen more than once but under ten times. The V call is TRBV20-1, the J call TRBJ1-1, with D perhaps TRBD1 (6 bases). Germline lookup yields CDR1 DFQATT and CDR2 SNEGSKA (reference sequence). V was clipped by 4 bases and J by 1 base, with 16 bases between them. CDR3 size: 15 residues. In DNA form, the CDR3 reads TGCAGTGCTAAATGGGTCAGGGGCCCGAACACTGAAGCTTTCTTT. Protein sequence: CSAKWVRGPNTEAFF.